This passage covers 8 T cell receptor beta chains from one sample sequenced in a study of CD4 T cells in relation to SARS-CoV-2 and coronaviruses. The protocol was immunoSEQ multiplex PCR, while the TCRdb copy is restricted to in-frame clones and leaves out a portion. This repertoire shows roughly 20,000 clones, 74% found once; its top ten account for 9.5% to 15%. Antigens for these TCRs are unknown. Before the COVID-19 pandemic, during about 2011-2019, CD4+ T cells were taken from unexposed donors. After roughly ten days of culture, CD4+ T cells were isolated. Sequencing was carried out using CD4+ T cells from PBMCs, cultured in vitro. Source of these receptors: a human donor in good health.

The chain has TRBV19 and TRBJ2-1; no firm D call. V gave up 0 bases and J gave up 3 bases, with 6 bases separating them. The CDR3 runs to 14 residues. Germline V gives CDR1 LNHDA, CDR2 SQIVND (reference sequence). The CDR3 bases are TGTGCCAGTAGTATAGATACAAGCTACAATGAGCAGTTCTTC. It specifies CASSIDTSYNEQFF.

V usage is TRBV6-5 and J usage is TRBJ1-2; D is uncertain. V gave up 3 bases and J gave up 0 bases, with 8 bases separating them. This CDR3 region has 14 residues. The germline V gene has CDR1 MNHEY and CDR2 SVGAGI. The CDR3 spells CASSYLQSNYGYTF. CDR3 bases: TGTGCCAGCAGTTATCTGCAGTCTAACTATGGCTACACCTTC.

The chain joins TRBV10-3 to TRBJ1-5; 9 nucleotides match TRBD1. The trim removed 6 bases at V and 2 bases at J, leaving 17 bases unmatched. In germline, CDR1 is ENHRY, CDR2 SYGVKD. The CDR3 sequence is 19 residues long. This CDR3 reads CAISGYRTGEEMGNQPQHF. The CDR3 DNA follows: TGTGCCATCAGCGGTTACCGGACAGGGGAAGAAATGGGCAATCAGCCCCAGCATTTT.

This CDR3 reads CASSRGQGWAYEQYF. The CDR3 bases are TGTGCCAGCAGCCGCGGACAGGGATGGGCCTACGAGCAGTACTTC. The gene calls are TRBV11-2 and TRBJ2-7; 8 bases align to TRBD1. Trimming removed 5 bases from V and 2 bases from J; junction bases left unmatched: 8. Per the germline V gene, CDR1 is SGHAT and CDR2 is FQNNGV. The CDR3 contains 15 residues.

This clone was observed once. The chain uses TRBV6-5 and TRBJ2-5; possibly TRBD2 for D (6 bases). This CDR3 is built from 14 residues. The germline V gene has CDR1 MNHEY and CDR2 SVGAGI. The V end was cut by 6 bases, the J end by 4 bases, with 15 bases between. CDR3 region: CASRGQGGTETQYF. In DNA form, the CDR3 reads TGTGCCAGCAGGGGGCAGGGCGGGACAGAGACCCAGTACTTC.

The genes are TRBV6-4 and TRBJ2-1; D gene uncertain. V was trimmed by 8 bases and J by 0 bases, leaving 11 bases between them. The CDR3 contains 14 residues. Germline V CDR1 and CDR2: MRHNA, SNTAGT. The CDR3 nucleotides read TGTGCCAGCCCCCGGAGTAGCTCCTACAATGAGCAGTTCTTC. Residues: CASPRSSSYNEQFF.

The J gene is TRBJ2-3, the V gene TRBV18, with 9 bases fitting TRBD1. The germline gives CDR1 KGHSH, CDR2 LQKENI. This CDR3 region has 15 residues. J was trimmed by 6 bases and V by 2 bases; bases with no gene match: 6. CDR3 in amino acids: CASSPTTGGGDTQYF. Written as DNA, the CDR3 is TGTGCCAGCTCACCAACGACAGGGGGTGGGGATACGCAGTATTTT.

In this sample, this clone turned up a few times. This chain links TRBV11-2 with TRBJ2-7, with a tentative D call TRBD2 (6 bases). Germline V lookup: CDR1 SGHAT, CDR2 FQNNGV. The CDR3 contains 14 residues. The V gene lost 5 bases and the J gene lost 7 bases, with 18 bases spanning the gap. The CDR3 region is CASSVGLGDGEQYF. CDR3 bases: TGTGCCAGCAGCGTGGGACTGGGGGATGGAGAGCAGTACTTC.